Shown below are 4 T cell receptor beta chains from a single sample sequenced in a study of T-cell memory formation after mild COVID-19. TCRdb reprocessed the 5' RACE reads with MiXCR, giving one entry per CDR3 protein. Of 40,000 or so distinct CDR3 sequences in the sample, approximately 7% were seen once. Sample: PBMCs or a T cell subset sorted from them (not recorded which). These receptors came from an adult who had mild COVID-19 (a few samples of this study predate the infection). Cell type and time point are not known.

J is TRBJ2-3 and V is TRBV11-2; 11 bases line up with TRBD1. The J segment lost 7 bases and the V segment lost 6 bases, leaving 9 bases of the junction unmatched. Per the germline V gene, CDR1 is SGHAT and CDR2 is FQNNGV. The CDR3 spans 15 residues. The CDR3 sequence: CASSSDRGRVYTQYF. The CDR3 coding sequence is TGTGCCAGCAGTTCGGACAGGGGGCGTGTGTATACGCAGTATTTT.

Here the CDR3 DNA reads TGTGCCAGCAGCAAGACAGGGGCAAGGGGCAATCAGCCCCAGCATTTT. Protein: CASSKTGARGNQPQHF. This chain joins TRBV12-3 or TRBV12-4 and TRBJ1-5; 8 bases are shared with TRBD1. Unmatched junction bases numbered 9, after V lost 6 bases and J lost 2 bases. The CDR3 has 16 amino acids.

This clonotype occurred many times. The chain recombines TRBV28 with TRBJ2-1, with D perhaps assigned TRBD1 or TRBD2 (5 bases each). CDR1 is MDHEN and CDR2 is SYDVKM in the germline V gene. The CDR3 sequence is 15 residues long. Trimming shortened V by 7 bases and J by 6 bases, and 19 bases separated the two germline ends. The CDR3 spells CASNGKPQRGNEQFF. The CDR3 region has the DNA TGTGCCAGCAACGGGAAACCCCAAAGGGGCAATGAGCAGTTCTTC.

This clonotype was recorded many times. This chain links TRBV12-3 or TRBV12-4 with TRBJ2-5; D is perhaps TRBD1 (5 bases). The germline V and J ends were trimmed by 7 bases and 5 bases, with 14 bases remaining between them. The CDR3 has 13 residues. CDR3 DNA sequence: TGTGCCAGCAAGCAATCAGGGCGTGAGACCCAGTACTTC. It is translated as CASKQSGRETQYF.